The entry below describes one T cell receptor beta chain. With 1 base removed from V and 0 bases from J, the gap between germline ends came to 11 bases. Germline loops: CDR1 SGHRS, CDR2 YFSETQ. CDR3 length equals 16 residues. These data originate in a study of regulatory T cells in long-lasting Graves disease. Through Arm-PCR of CDR3 regions and iRepertoire HTBI primers, TCR beta libraries were built. A single record per CDR3 protein comes from TCRdb applying MiXCR to the multiplex PCR reads. The table lists roughly 400,000 distinct CDR3 sequences, roughly 15% of them singletons. The time point denotes: newly diagnosed GD, antithyroid drugs for less than 3 months. With RNA extracted from PBMCs as input, the TCR library was made. These data were likewise used in another study, on T cells in Graves' hyperthyroidism and ophthalmopathy. This second study says: Patients counted as stable if ophthalmopathy did not develop within 18 months.

The specimen was peripheral blood mononuclear cells (PBMCs), collected at new diagnosis, from a patient treated with antithyroid drugs. The rearrangement uses TRBV5-1 and TRBJ2-1, with TRBD1 as a possible D gene (5 bases). This sequence originates from a woman in her thirties or forties with Graves disease. The CDR3 protein is CASSLSQGSSYNEQFF. The CDR3 DNA is TGCGCCAGCAGCTTGTCCCAGGGTAGCTCCTACAATGAGCAGTTCTTC.